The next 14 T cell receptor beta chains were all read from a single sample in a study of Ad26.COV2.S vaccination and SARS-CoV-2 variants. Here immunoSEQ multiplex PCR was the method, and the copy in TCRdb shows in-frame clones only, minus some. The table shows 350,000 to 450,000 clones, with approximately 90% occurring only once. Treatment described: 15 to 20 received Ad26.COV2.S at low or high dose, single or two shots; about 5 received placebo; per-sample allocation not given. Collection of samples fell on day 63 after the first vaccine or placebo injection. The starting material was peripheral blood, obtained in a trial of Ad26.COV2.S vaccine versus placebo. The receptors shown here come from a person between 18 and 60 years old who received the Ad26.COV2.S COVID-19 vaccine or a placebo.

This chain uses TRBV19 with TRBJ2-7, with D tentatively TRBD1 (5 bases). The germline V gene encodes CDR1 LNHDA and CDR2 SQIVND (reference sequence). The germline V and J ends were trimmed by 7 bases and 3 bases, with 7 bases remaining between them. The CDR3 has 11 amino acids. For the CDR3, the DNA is TGTGCCAGTATGCAGGGCTACGAGCAGTACTTC. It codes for CASMQGYEQYF.

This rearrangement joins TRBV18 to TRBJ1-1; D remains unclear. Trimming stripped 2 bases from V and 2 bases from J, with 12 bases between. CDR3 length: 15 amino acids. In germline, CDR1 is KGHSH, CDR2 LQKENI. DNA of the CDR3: TGTGCCAGCTCACCATCCCGGGCTGGTAACACTGAAGCTTTCTTT. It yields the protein CASSPSRAGNTEAFF. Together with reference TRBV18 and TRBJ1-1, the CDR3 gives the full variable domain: NAGVMQNPRHLVRRRGQEARLRCSPMKGHSHVYWYRQLPEEGLKFMVYLQKENIIDESGMPKERFSAEFPKEGPSILRIQQVVRGDSAAYFCASSPSRAGNTEAFFGQGTRLTVV.

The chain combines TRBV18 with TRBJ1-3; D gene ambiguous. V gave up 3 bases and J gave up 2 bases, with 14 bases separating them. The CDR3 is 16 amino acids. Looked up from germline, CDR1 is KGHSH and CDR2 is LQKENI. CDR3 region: CASSPLRERTGNTIYF. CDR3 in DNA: TGTGCCAGCTCACCTCTCCGGGAAAGAACTGGAAACACCATATATTTT.

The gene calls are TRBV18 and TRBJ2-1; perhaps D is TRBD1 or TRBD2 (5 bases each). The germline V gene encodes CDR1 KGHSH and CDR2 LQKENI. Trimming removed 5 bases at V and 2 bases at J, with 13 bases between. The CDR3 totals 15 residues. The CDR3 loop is CASSTGTTAYNEQFF. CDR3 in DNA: TGTGCCAGCTCAACCGGGACGACGGCCTACAATGAGCAGTTCTTC.

The CDR3 loop reads CAIERTDTQYF. The CDR3 nucleotides are TGTGCCATAGAAAGGACAGATACGCAGTATTTT. V gene TRBV10-3 combines with J gene TRBJ2-3, with unresolved D. The CDR3 sequence is 11 residues long. V was pared by 9 bases and J by 3 bases, with 7 bases between. Per the germline V gene, CDR1 is ENHRY and CDR2 is SYGVKD.

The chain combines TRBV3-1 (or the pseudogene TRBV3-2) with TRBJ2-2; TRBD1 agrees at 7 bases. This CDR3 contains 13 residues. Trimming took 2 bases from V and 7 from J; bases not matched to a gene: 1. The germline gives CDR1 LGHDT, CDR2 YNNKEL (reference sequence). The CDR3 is CASSQTGVGELFF. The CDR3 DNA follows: TGTGCCAGCAGCCAAACAGGGGTCGGGGAGCTGTTTTTT.

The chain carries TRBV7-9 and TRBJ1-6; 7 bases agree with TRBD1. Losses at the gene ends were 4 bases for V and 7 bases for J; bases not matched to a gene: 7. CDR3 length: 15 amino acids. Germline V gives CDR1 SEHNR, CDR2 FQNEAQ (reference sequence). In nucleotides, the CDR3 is TGTGCCAGCAGCTCTTACAGGGGAAGCAATTCACCCCTCCACTTT. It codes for CASSSYRGSNSPLHF.

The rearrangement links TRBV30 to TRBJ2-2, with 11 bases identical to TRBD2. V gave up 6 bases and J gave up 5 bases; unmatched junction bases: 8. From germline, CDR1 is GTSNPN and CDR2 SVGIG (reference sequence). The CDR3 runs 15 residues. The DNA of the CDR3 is TGTGCCTGCCCCGGGGTAGCGGGAGGGACCGGGGAGCTGTTTTTT. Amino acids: CACPGVAGGTGELFF.

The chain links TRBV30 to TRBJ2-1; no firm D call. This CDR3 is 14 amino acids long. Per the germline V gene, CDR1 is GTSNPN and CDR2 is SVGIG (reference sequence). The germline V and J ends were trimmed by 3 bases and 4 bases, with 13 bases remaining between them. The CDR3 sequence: CAWRIGGDYNEQFF. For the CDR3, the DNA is TGTGCCTGGAGAATCGGCGGAGATTACAATGAGCAGTTCTTC. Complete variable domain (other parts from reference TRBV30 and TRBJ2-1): SQTIHQWPATLVQPVGSPLSLECTVEGTSNPNLYWYRQAAGRGLQLLFYSVGIGQISSEVPQNLSASRPQDRQFILSSKKLLLSDSGFYLCAWRIGGDYNEQFFGPGTRLTVL.

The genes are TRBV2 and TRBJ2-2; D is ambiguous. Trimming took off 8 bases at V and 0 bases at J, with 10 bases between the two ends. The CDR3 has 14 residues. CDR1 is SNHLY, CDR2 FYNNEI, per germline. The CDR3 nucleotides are TGTGCCAGCCGGGCAAGCGCGAACACCGGGGAGCTGTTTTTT. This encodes CASRASANTGELFF.

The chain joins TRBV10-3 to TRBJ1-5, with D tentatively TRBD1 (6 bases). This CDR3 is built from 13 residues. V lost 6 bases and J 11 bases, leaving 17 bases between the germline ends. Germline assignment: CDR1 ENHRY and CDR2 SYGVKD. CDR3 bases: TGTGCCATCAGCCAGGGGTCCGCCACGGCCCAGCATTTT. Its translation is CAISQGSATAQHF.

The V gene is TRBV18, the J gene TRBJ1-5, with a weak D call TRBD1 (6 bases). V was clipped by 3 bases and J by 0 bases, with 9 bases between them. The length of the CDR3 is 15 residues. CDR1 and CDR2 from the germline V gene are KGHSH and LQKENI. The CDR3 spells CASSPTGYSNQPQHF. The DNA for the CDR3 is TGTGCCAGCTCACCGACAGGATATAGCAATCAGCCCCAGCATTTT.

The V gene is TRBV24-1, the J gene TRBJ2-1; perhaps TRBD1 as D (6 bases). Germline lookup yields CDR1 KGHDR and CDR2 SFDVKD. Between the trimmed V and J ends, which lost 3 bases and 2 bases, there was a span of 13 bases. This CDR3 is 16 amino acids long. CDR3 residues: CATSDVQGAAYNEQFF. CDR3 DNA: TGTGCCACCAGTGATGTACAGGGAGCGGCCTACAATGAGCAGTTCTTC.

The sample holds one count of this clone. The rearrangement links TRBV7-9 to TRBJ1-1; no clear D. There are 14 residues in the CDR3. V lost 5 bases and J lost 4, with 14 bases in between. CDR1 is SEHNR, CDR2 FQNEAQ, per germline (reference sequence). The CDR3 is CASSHEGMGTEAFF. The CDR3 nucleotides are TGTGCCAGCAGCCATGAGGGTATGGGCACTGAAGCTTTCTTT.